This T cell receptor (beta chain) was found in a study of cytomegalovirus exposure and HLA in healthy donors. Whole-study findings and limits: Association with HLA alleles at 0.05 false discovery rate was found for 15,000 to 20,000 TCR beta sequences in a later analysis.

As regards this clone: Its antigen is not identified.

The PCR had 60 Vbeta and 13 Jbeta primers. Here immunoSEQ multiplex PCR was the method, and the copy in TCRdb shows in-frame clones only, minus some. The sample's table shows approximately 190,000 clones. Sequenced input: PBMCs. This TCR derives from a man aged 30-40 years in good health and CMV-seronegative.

The CDR3 region is CASSVGGGTNVLTF. The CDR3 DNA sequence: TGTGCCAGCAGCGTGGGGGGGGGTACCAACGTCCTGACTTTC. J is TRBJ2-6 and V is TRBV9; 7 nucleotides line up with TRBD2. Per germline, CDR1 SGDLS and CDR2 YYNGEE. This CDR3 spans 14 amino acids. V was pared by 2 bases and J by 8 bases, with 4 bases of the junction left unmatched.